A single sample is the source of the 10 T cell receptor beta chains below, sequenced in a study of siplizumab effects on memory and regulatory T cells. Over a period of under 7 days at 37 degrees C, the mixed lymphocyte reaction cells were cocultured. The antigens of these receptors remain unknown. The protocol was immunoSEQ multiplex PCR, while the TCRdb copy is restricted to in-frame clones and leaves out a portion. Of about 10,000 clones in the sample, about 47% were seen once. What was sequenced was CFSE-low (dividing) CD8+ T cells sorted from an allogeneic mixed lymphocyte reaction. These receptors were obtained from a human donor in good health; the cells came from an allogeneic mixed lymphocyte reaction.

The chain combines TRBV10-3 with TRBJ2-7, with 9 bases aligning to TRBD1. Germline CDR1 and CDR2: ENHRY and SYGVKD. Trimming removed 6 bases from V and 0 bases from J; junction bases left unmatched: 6. This CDR3 is built from 15 residues. The CDR3 DNA sequence: TGTGCCATCAGGGCCGGGACAGGGCCCTCCTACGAGCAGTACTTC. The encoded protein is CAIRAGTGPSYEQYF.

The CDR3 sequence: CASSPRQGYGYTF. CDR3 in DNA: TGTGCCAGCAGTCCCCGACAGGGGTATGGCTACACCTTC. V usage is TRBV6-5 and J usage is TRBJ1-2; 8 bases are shared with TRBD1. The J segment lost 5 bases and the V segment lost 5 bases, leaving 4 bases of the junction unmatched. The CDR3 runs to 13 residues. Germline V lookup: CDR1 MNHEY, CDR2 SVGAGI.

This clone counts as medium-sized. The chain employs TRBV19 and TRBJ2-3; D is unresolved. The germline V gene has CDR1 LNHDA and CDR2 SQIVND (reference sequence). There are 15 residues in the CDR3. Trimming cost V 1 base and J 0 bases, with 8 bases left between them. Here the CDR3 reads CASSIAGISTDTQYF. The CDR3 DNA reads as TGTGCCAGTAGTATAGCCGGTATAAGCACAGATACGCAGTATTTT.

This clone was seen a handful of times. The chain links TRBV5-1 to TRBJ1-1; tentatively, D is TRBD1 (6 bases). The CDR3 length is 14 residues. The germline V gene has CDR1 SGHRS and CDR2 YFSETQ. Trimming cost V 0 bases and J 5 bases, with 11 bases left between them. The chain's CDR3 is CASSLDGGETEAFF. Here the CDR3 DNA reads TGCGCCAGCAGCTTGGACGGGGGCGAGACTGAAGCTTTCTTT.

The rearrangement uses TRBV2 and TRBJ1-1; D is possibly TRBD1 (5 bases). The CDR3 extends over 14 amino acids. CDR1 and CDR2 (germline): SNHLY, FYNNEI. Deletions cut 4 bases from V and 0 bases from J, with 9 bases between. The CDR3 region has the DNA TGTGCCAGCAGTGTCGGGACGGTGAACACTGAAGCTTTCTTT. Translating it yields CASSVGTVNTEAFF.

Relative to its sample, this clone is medium-sized. This sequence joins TRBV14 and TRBJ1-2; D gene unclear. CDR1 SGHDN and CDR2 FVKESK come from the germline V gene. This CDR3 region has 17 residues. V lost 0 bases, J lost 2 bases, and 16 bases lay in between. The DNA of the CDR3 is TGTGCCAGCAGCCAAGATTCAGTACCGGGATCGAACTATGGCTACACCTTC. It is translated as CASSQDSVPGSNYGYTF. Based on the CDR3 plus reference TRBV14 and TRBJ1-2, the full variable domain is EAGVTQFPSHSVIEKGQTVTLRCDPISGHDNLYWYRRVMGKEIKFLLHFVKESKQDESGMPNNRFLAERTGGTYSTLKVQPAELEDSGVYFCASSQDSVPGSNYGYTFGSGTRLTVV.

This clone rates as medium-sized. The chain has TRBV7-8 and TRBJ1-1; D gene uncertain. The V gene lost 5 bases and the J gene lost 0 bases, with 13 bases spanning the gap. The length of the CDR3 is 15 residues. The germline V gene encodes CDR1 SGHVS and CDR2 FQNEAQ. The CDR3 loop is CASSPRAGMNTEAFF. CDR3 in DNA: TGTGCCAGCAGCCCCCGGGCGGGGATGAACACTGAAGCTTTCTTT.

The J gene is TRBJ2-3, the V gene TRBV9; D uncertain. The CDR3 runs to 12 residues. The V end lost 6 bases, the J end lost 2 bases, and 7 bases lay between the germline ends. Germline V lookup: CDR1 SGDLS, CDR2 YYNGEE. The CDR3 nucleotides are TGTGCCAGCACGGGCGCCACAGATACGCAGTATTTT. Its protein product is CASTGATDTQYF.

The CDR3 nucleotides read TGTGCCAGCAGCCCAGGGACAGGGGCTGAAGCTTTCTTT. This sequence encodes CASSPGTGAEAFF. The genes are TRBV6-4 and TRBJ1-1, with 10 positions matching TRBD1. The CDR3 loop spans 13 amino acids. The germline V gene has CDR1 MRHNA and CDR2 SNTAGT. After removal of 6 bases from V and 6 bases from J, the junction contained 4 bases not matched to a gene.

The V gene is TRBV13, the J gene TRBJ2-3, with 9 bases matching TRBD2. V was pared by 1 base and J by 4 bases, with 6 bases of the junction left unmatched. The CDR3 loop spans 16 amino acids. Germline V lookup: CDR1 PRHDT, CDR2 FYEKMQ (reference sequence). CDR3 amino acids: CASSLEAGGPPDTQYF. Here the CDR3 DNA reads TGTGCCAGCAGCTTAGAGGCGGGGGGGCCCCCAGATACGCAGTATTTT. Supplemented by reference TRBV13 and TRBJ2-3, the full variable domain reads AAGVIQSPRHLIKEKRETATLKCYPIPRHDTVYWYQQGPGQDPQFLISFYEKMQSDKGSIPDRFSAQQFSDYHSELNMSSLELGDSALYFCASSLEAGGPPDTQYFGPGTRLTVL.